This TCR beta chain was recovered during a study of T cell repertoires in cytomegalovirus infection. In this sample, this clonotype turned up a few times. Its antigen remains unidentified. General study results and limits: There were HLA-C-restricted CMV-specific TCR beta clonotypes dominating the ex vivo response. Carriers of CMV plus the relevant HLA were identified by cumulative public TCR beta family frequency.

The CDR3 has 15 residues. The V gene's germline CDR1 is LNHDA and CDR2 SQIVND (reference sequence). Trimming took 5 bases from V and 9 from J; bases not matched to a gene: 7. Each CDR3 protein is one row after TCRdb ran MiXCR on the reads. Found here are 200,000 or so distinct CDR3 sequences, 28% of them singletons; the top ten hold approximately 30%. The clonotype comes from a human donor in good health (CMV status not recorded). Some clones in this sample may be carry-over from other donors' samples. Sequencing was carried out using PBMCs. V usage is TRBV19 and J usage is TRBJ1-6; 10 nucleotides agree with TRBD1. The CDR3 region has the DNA TGTGCCAGTAGTTCGCGGGACAGGGGAGGTTCACCCCTCCACTTT. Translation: CASSSRDRGGSPLHF.